This T cell receptor (beta chain) was documented in a study of T cells after yellow fever vaccination. About the study: Each low-cell-number fraction was prepared by means of SMART-Seq v4 Ultra Low Input. Study-wide findings and caveats: Most clones from primary vaccination resurfaced after the booster (about 95% CD4, 75% to 90% CD8). Though weaker, the secondary response peaked faster, on day 5 versus 15.

This clonotype came up a few times. Its antigen remains unidentified. The germline V gene has CDR1 SGHTA and CDR2 FQGNSA. V lost 5 bases and J lost 4, with 12 bases in between. The CDR3 totals 14 residues. The 5'RACE template-switching step produced TCR cDNA and added a universal primer site and UMIs. Using its own MiXCR run on the 5' RACE reads, TCRdb lists one record per CDR3 protein. The sample has 500,000 to 650,000 distinct CDR3 sequences; 17% are singletons. Sample: PBMCs, taken about 5 days after the first yellow fever vaccination. The receptor was isolated from a man in his late teens or twenties who received the YFV17D yellow fever vaccine. V gene TRBV7-2 combines with J gene TRBJ2-1; D is uncertain. The CDR3 DNA reads as TGTGCCAGCAGCCCCCACACTGGGTACAATGAGCAGTTCTTC. Its protein is CASSPHTGYNEQFF.